This is a list of T cell receptor beta chains from one sample in a study of beta chain features in type 1 diabetes. Produced via immunoSEQ multiplex PCR; TCRdb's table is partial and in-frame only. In the table there are around 400,000 clones, less than 15% of which are singletons. Sequenced material: naive CD4+ T cells from blood. Receptors originate from a woman between 18 and 30 years old in good health. CDR3s include the opening cysteine and the closing phenylalanine or tryptophan. D genes are given only for firm matches. Expanded clones get a size class; other rows say once, few or many, or leave the size out.

V: TRBV4-2; D: .; size: .; J: TRBJ2-5; CDR3: CASSQDEAWETQYF
V: TRBV7-9; D: .; size: .; J: TRBJ1-5; CDR3: CASSPGGPGSNQPQHF
V: TRBV28; D: .; size: .; J: TRBJ2-7; CDR3: CASTFSGTAYEQYF
V: TRBV30; D: TRBD2; size: .; J: TRBJ2-1; CDR3: CAGTRTSGRFAEQFF
V: TRBV5-6; D: TRBD1; size: .; J: TRBJ2-3; CDR3: CASSPYGQGTADTQYF
V: TRBV2; D: .; size: few; J: TRBJ1-2; CDR3: CASSEEQYGYTF
V: TRBV11-2; D: TRBD2; size: few; J: TRBJ2-1; CDR3: CATASGRAYNEQFF
V: TRBV27; D: TRBD1; size: few; J: TRBJ2-7; CDR3: CASSRPGTGFVEQYF
V: TRBV5-1; D: TRBD2; size: .; J: TRBJ2-1; CDR3: CASSFVPIAGKREQFF
V: TRBV28; D: TRBD1; size: .; J: TRBJ1-1; CDR3: CASSLQGGIFEAFF
V: TRBV23-1; D: .; size: few; J: TRBJ2-6; CDR3: CASKRTDVSGANVLTF
V: TRBV6-5; D: .; size: .; J: TRBJ2-2; CDR3: CASSYGTTSNTGELFF
V: TRBV5-4; D: TRBD1; size: .; J: TRBJ2-1; CDR3: CASSKAGGASYNEQFF
V: TRBV5-1; D: .; size: .; J: TRBJ2-1; CDR3: CASSFGGGTSYNEQFF
V: TRBV19; D: TRBD2; size: .; J: TRBJ2-5; CDR3: CASSYSGIKETQYF
V: TRBV2; D: .; size: .; J: TRBJ2-5; CDR3: CASRARAGQETQYF
V: TRBV6-1; D: TRBD2; size: .; J: TRBJ2-1; CDR3: CASSEVASGRNEQFF
V: TRBV29-1; D: TRBD1; size: .; J: TRBJ1-5; CDR3: CSVGGQGAKDQPQHF
V: TRBV4-1; D: TRBD2; size: .; J: TRBJ2-2; CDR3: CASSQGLAGSFAGELFF
V: TRBV7-8; D: .; size: few; J: TRBJ2-1; CDR3: CASSLETVLNYNEQFF
V: TRBV30; D: .; size: few; J: TRBJ1-1; CDR3: CAWSWATGGGDTEAFF
V: TRBV30; D: TRBD1; size: few; J: TRBJ1-5; CDR3: CAWGDRASNQPQHF
V: TRBV7-3; D: .; size: .; J: TRBJ2-2; CDR3: CASSLKPWTTHTGELFF
V: TRBV5-6; D: TRBD2; size: .; J: TRBJ2-7; CDR3: CASSLGLAGEVQYF
V: TRBV5-4; D: .; size: .; J: TRBJ2-5; CDR3: CASSSRDLETQYF
V: TRBV9; D: TRBD2; size: few; J: TRBJ2-7; CDR3: CASSVEGGRVNEQYF
V: TRBV30; D: .; size: .; J: TRBJ2-2; CDR3: CAWSRVASGELFF
V: TRBV5-1; D: .; size: .; J: TRBJ1-4; CDR3: CASSSSVGEANEKLFF
V: TRBV29-1; D: .; size: few; J: TRBJ1-1; CDR3: CSVEVSQGITEAFF
V: TRBV29-1; D: .; size: .; J: TRBJ2-5; CDR3: CSVALRTVQETQYF
V: TRBV2; D: TRBD2; size: .; J: TRBJ2-1; CDR3: CASRDGLSGSEQFF
V: TRBV15; D: .; size: .; J: TRBJ1-2; CDR3: CATSKQGPYGYTF
V: TRBV5-1; D: .; size: few; J: TRBJ1-2; CDR3: CASSLVDRYGYTF
V: TRBV25-1; D: .; size: .; J: TRBJ2-1; CDR3: CASSGFIPRADEQFF
V: TRBV19; D: TRBD2; size: .; J: TRBJ2-7; CDR3: CASSSGTSGSEEQYF
V: TRBV30; D: .; size: .; J: TRBJ1-5; CDR3: CAWSVQQGKNQPQHF
V: TRBV7-8; D: .; size: few; J: TRBJ2-6; CDR3: CASSLSRVGGANVLTF
V: TRBV30; D: .; size: few; J: TRBJ2-3; CDR3: CAWSVMRDTQYF
V: TRBV5-1; D: .; size: few; J: TRBJ2-1; CDR3: CASTVGSSYNEQFF
V: TRBV27; D: TRBD2; size: few; J: TRBJ2-3; CDR3: CASSLSGRSYTQYF
V: TRBV9; D: .; size: .; J: TRBJ2-3; CDR3: CASSVDALPNTQYF
V: TRBV4-2; D: .; size: .; J: TRBJ1-4; CDR3: CASSPGGGNEKLFF
V: TRBV28; D: TRBD1; size: few; J: TRBJ2-7; CDR3: CASSFTGTGVHEQYF
V: TRBV18; D: TRBD1; size: .; J: TRBJ2-4; CDR3: CASSPRQGATAKNIQYF
V: TRBV28; D: TRBD1; size: few; J: TRBJ2-3; CDR3: CATSDRRSIDTQYF
V: TRBV28; D: .; size: .; J: TRBJ1-2; CDR3: CASTPDRNYGYTF
V: TRBV30; D: TRBD1; size: .; J: TRBJ2-7; CDR3: CAWSRPGQGIYEQYF
V: TRBV7-9; D: TRBD2; size: few; J: TRBJ2-4; CDR3: CASSSPKGTSGNYIQYF
V: TRBV9; D: TRBD2; size: few; J: TRBJ2-1; CDR3: CASSPLAGLHNEQFF
V: TRBV14; D: .; size: .; J: TRBJ2-3; CDR3: CASGIQGSDTQYF
V: TRBV5-1; D: TRBD1; size: few; J: TRBJ1-2; CDR3: CASSVTGSGYTF
V: TRBV28; D: .; size: few; J: TRBJ2-5; CDR3: CASSRRETQYF
V: TRBV7-3; D: .; size: .; J: TRBJ1-1; CDR3: CASSPTNQGTEAFF
V: TRBV6-4; D: TRBD2; size: .; J: TRBJ2-3; CDR3: CASSRTSGMYTDTQYF
V: TRBV9; D: .; size: .; J: TRBJ1-5; CDR3: CASSVRSNQPQHF
V: TRBV2; D: TRBD1; size: .; J: TRBJ1-2; CDR3: CATRQGRNYGYTF
V: TRBV18; D: .; size: .; J: TRBJ2-3; CDR3: CASSGTSTDTQYF
V: TRBV7-9; D: TRBD1; size: few; J: TRBJ2-1; CDR3: CASVGRGFINEQFF
V: TRBV7-2; D: TRBD1; size: .; J: TRBJ1-1; CDR3: CASSLADRVGTEAFF
V: TRBV2; D: .; size: .; J: TRBJ1-2; CDR3: CASKQGLTNYGYTF